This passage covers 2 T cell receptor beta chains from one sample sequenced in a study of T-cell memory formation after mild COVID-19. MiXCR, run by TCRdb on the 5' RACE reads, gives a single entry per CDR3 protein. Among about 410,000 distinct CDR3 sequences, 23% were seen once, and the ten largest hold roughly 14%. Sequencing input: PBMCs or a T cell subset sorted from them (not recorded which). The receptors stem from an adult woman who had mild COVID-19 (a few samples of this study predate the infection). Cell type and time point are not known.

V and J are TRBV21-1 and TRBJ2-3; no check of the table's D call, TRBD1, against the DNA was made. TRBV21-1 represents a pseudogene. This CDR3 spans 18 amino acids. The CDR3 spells CASSPRMETGHTTDTQYF. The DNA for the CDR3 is TGTGCCAGCAGTCCAAGGATGGAAACGGGACATACCACAGATACGCAGTATTTT.

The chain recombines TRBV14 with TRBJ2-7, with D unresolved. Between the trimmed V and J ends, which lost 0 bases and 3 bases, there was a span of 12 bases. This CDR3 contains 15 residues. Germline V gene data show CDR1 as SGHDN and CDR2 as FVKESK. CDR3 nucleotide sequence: TGTGCCAGCAGCCAAGATCTGGGGTCCAACTACGAGCAGTACTTC. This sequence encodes CASSQDLGSNYEQYF.